This T cell receptor beta chain comes out of a study of human T cells and chemical hapten exposure. Time point here: patch test 1, 2 weeks after DPC sensitization. Treatment denoted: therapeutic diphenylcyclopropenone sensitization with weekly scalp DPC. There are 13 residues in the CDR3. CDR1 SGHDT and CDR2 YYEEEE come from the germline V gene. The ends were cut back, 2 bases at V and 5 bases at J, with 9 bases in the middle. MiXCR, applied by TCRdb to the RACE reads, yields one record per CDR3 protein. The sample has about 380,000 distinct CDR3 sequences, approximately 5% seen once; the top ten hold under 3%.

The TCR originated in a woman between 45 and 65 years old with alopecia areata. Some clones in this sample may be carry-over from other donors' samples. Sequenced material: whole blood, taken in connection with sensitization to the hapten diphenylcyclopropenone (DPC). The chain recombines TRBV5-6 with TRBJ2-3; D gene ambiguous. In DNA form, the CDR3 reads TGTGCCAGCAGCTTTGCTCCGGGAGATACGCAGTATTTT. Its translation is CASSFAPGDTQYF.